This T cell receptor (beta chain) was captured in a study of blood T cell repertoires in COVID-19. Overall study context: The United States, Italy and Spain supplied acute and convalescent COVID-19 samples. PBMCs, B-cell-depleted T cells, or T cells provided the cDNA or gDNA that made up the material.

Per the authors' pipeline: From reference gene primer amplification, estimates of nucleated cell counts were derived. The data were produced by immunoSEQ multiplex PCR, yet TCRdb's version contains in-frame clones alone and is incomplete. V and J calls and clone size are copied from that table; D and trimming were computed from the DNA. The sample comprises nearly 250,000 clones, around 88% of which are singletons, and 5% to 7% rests with the top ten. What was sequenced was peripheral blood. The source of this sequence is a woman older than 75 with COVID-19, enrolled during active disease.

CDR3 residues: CASSELAGNTGELFF. The CDR3 DNA follows: TGTGCCAGCAGTGAACTGGCAGGGAACACCGGGGAGCTGTTTTTT. The rearrangement joins TRBV6-1 to TRBJ2-2; D not certain. The CDR3 totals 15 residues. Trimming took 2 bases from V and 1 from J, leaving 8 bases between them. CDR1 and CDR2 from the germline V gene are MNHNS and SASEGT.